This T cell receptor (beta chain) appears in the sequencing data of a study of tumor-infiltrating lymphocytes in primary liver carcinoma. Study overall: Roughly 3.65 to 7.5 million productive TCRbeta reads came from each sample, comparable across tissue types. Findings and limits, study-wide: Just about 7-25% of leading clones were found in every one of five regions.

Production of TCR beta cDNA used approximately 480 ng total RNA together with a constant-region primer. Sequencing libraries for TCR beta derived from three nested multiplex PCR rounds that used slightly modified ARM-PCR. Use of TRBV1-TRBV30 forward primers with a C-beta reverse primer characterized the first two PCR rounds, which lasted about 10 cycles each. One entry per CDR3 protein, called by TCRdb with MiXCR from the multiplex PCR reads. The sample comprises approximately 73,000 distinct CDR3 sequences, over 55% of which are singletons, and roughly an eighth rests with the top ten. Of note for this clonotype: Its antigen is currently unknown.

Germline loops: CDR1 LGHNA, CDR2 YNFKEQ. Trimming cost V 11 bases and J 3 bases, with 23 bases left between them. The CDR3 is made up of 15 amino acids. The source material, about 20-30 mg of unsorted bulk tissue, was used to co-extract RNA and DNA. The J gene is TRBJ2-7, the V gene TRBV4-2; D is possibly TRBD2 (5 bases). This clonotype was obtained from a woman in her sixties with primary liver carcinoma and hepatitis B virus infection. Sequencing was done on a sample of liver tumor tissue from sampling region 4. Indicated subset: tumor region T4, right-lateral pole. The CDR3 sequence is CAWSVPDGAVYEQYF. CDR3 bases: TGTGCCTGGAGTGTACCGGACGGAGCGGTCTACGAGCAGTACTTC.